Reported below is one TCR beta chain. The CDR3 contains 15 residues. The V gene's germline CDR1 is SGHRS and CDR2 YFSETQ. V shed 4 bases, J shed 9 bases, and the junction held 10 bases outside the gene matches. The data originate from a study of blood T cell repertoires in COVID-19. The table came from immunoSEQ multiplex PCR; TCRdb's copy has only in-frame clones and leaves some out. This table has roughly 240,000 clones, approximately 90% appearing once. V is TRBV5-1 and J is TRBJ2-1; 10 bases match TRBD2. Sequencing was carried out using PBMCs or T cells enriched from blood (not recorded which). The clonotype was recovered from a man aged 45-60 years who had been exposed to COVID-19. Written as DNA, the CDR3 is TGCGCCAGCAGCCCGCTAGCGGGGGCGCCAGGTGAGCAGTTCTTC. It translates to CASSPLAGAPGEQFF.